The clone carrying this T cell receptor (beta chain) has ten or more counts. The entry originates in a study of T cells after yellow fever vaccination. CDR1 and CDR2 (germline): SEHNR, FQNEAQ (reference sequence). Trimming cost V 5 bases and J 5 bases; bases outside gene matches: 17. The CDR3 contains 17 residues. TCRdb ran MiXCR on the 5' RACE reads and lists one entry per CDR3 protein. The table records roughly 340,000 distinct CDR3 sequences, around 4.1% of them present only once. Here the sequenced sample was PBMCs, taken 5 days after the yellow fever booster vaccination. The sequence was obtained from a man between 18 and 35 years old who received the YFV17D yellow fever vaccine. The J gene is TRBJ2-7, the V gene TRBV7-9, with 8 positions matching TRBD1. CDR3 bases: TGTGCCAGCAGCCCCCGGGTCCGGACAGGGAAACTTAACGAGCAGTACTTC. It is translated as CASSPRVRTGKLNEQYF.